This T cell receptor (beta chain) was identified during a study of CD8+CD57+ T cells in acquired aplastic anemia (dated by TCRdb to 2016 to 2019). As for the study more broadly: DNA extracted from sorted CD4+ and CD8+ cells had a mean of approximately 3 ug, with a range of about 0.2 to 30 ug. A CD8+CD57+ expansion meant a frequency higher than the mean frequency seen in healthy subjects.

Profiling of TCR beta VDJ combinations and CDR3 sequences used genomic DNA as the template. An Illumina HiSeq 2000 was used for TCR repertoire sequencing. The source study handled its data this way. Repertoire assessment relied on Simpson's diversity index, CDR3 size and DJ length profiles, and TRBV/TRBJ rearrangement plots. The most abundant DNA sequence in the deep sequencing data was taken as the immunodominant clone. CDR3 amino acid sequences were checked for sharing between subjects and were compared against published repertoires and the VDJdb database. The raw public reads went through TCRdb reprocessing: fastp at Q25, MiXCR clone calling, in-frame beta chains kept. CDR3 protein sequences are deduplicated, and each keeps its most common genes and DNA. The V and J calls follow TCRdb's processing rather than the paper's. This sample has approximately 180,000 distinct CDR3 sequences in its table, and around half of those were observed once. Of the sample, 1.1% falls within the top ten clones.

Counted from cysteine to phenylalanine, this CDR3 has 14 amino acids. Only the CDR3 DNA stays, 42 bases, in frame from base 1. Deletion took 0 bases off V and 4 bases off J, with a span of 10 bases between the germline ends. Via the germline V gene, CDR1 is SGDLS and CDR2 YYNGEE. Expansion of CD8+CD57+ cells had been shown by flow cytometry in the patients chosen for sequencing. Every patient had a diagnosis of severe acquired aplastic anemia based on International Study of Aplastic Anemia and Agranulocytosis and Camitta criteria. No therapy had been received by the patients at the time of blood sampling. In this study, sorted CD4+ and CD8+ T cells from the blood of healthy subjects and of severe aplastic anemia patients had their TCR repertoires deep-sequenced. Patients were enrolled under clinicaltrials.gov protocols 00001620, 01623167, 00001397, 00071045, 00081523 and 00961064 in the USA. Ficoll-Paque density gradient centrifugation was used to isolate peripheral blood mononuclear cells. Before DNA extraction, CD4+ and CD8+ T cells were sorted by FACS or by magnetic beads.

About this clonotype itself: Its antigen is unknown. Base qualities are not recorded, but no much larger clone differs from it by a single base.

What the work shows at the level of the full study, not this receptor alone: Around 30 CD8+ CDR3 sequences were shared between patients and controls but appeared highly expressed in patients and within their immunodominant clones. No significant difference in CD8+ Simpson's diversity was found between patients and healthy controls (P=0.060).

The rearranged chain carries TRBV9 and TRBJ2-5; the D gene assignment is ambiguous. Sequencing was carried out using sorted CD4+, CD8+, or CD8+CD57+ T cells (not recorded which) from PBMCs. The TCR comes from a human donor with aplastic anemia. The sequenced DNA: TGTGCCAGCAGCGTAGGCGAGGCTAGAGAGACCCAGTACTTC. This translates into CASSVGEARETQYF.